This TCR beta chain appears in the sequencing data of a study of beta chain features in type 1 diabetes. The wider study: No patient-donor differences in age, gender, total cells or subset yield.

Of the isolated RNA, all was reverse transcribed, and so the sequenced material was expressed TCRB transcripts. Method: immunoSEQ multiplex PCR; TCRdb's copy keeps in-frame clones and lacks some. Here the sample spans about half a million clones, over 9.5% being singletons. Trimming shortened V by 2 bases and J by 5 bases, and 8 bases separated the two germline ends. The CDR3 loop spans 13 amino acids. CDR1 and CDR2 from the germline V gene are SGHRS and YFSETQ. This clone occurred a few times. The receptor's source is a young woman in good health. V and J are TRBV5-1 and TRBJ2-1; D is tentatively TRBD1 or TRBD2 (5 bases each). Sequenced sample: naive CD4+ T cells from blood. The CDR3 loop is CASSFWGNNEQFF. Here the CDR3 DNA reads TGCGCCAGCAGCTTTTGGGGGAACAATGAGCAGTTCTTC.